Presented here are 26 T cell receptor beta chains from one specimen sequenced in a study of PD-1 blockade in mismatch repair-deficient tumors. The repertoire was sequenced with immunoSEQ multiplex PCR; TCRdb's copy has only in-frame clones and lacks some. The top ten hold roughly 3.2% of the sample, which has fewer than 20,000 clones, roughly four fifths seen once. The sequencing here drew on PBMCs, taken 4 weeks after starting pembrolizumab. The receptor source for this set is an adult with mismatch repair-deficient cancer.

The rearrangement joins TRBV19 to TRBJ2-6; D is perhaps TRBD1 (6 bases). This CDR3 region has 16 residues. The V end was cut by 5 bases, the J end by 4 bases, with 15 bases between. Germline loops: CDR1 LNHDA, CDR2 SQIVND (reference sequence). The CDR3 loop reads CASSWGPTRGANVLTF. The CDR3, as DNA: TGTGCCAGTAGTTGGGGGCCTACCCGGGGGGCCAACGTCCTGACTTTC.

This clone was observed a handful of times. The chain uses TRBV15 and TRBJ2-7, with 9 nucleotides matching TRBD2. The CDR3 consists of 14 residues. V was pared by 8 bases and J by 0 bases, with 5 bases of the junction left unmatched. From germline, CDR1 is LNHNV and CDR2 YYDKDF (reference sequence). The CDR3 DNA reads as TGTGCCACCTCTCTTAGCGGGGGCTCCTACGAGCAGTACTTC. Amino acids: CATSLSGGSYEQYF.

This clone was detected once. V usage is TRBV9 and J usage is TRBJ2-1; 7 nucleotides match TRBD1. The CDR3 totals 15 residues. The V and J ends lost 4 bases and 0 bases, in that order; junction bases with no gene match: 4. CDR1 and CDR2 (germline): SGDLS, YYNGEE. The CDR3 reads CASSQDRSSYNEQFF. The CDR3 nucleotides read TGTGCCAGCAGCCAGGACAGGAGCTCCTACAATGAGCAGTTCTTC.

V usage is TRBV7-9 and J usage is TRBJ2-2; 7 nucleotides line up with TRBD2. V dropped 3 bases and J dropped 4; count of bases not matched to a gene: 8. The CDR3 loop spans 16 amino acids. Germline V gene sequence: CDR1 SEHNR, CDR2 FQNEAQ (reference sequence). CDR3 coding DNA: TGTGCCAGCAGCTTCTGGCGGGAGATTGGCACCGGGGAGCTGTTTTTT. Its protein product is CASSFWREIGTGELFF.

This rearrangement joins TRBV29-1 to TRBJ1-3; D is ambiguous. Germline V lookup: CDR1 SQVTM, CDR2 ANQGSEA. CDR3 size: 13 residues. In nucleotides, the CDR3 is TGCAGTGTCAGTCTTAACTCTGGAAACACCATATATTTT. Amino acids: CSVSLNSGNTIYF.

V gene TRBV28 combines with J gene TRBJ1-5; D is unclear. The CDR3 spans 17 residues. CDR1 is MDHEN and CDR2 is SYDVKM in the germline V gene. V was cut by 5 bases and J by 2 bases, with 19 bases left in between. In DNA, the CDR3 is TGTGCCAGCAGTAAACCGGACTCTTTTATAGGCAATCAGCCCCAGCATTTT. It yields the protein CASSKPDSFIGNQPQHF. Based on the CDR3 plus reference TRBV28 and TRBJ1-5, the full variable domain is DVKVTQSSRYLVKRTGEKVFLECVQDMDHENMFWYRQDPGLGLRLIYFSYDVKMKEKGDIPEGYSVSREKKERFSLILESASTNQTSMYLCASSKPDSFIGNQPQHFGDGTRLSIL.

CDR3 DNA sequence: TGTGCCAGCAGCGTCACTAGCGGGAGTTCTCGCGAGCAGTACTTC. Its translation is CASSVTSGSSREQYF. The rearrangement links TRBV13 to TRBJ2-7; 11 bases line up with TRBD2. Germline values: CDR1 PRHDT, CDR2 FYEKMQ (reference sequence). This CDR3 spans 15 amino acids. J was trimmed by 6 bases and V by 5 bases; bases with no gene match: 9.

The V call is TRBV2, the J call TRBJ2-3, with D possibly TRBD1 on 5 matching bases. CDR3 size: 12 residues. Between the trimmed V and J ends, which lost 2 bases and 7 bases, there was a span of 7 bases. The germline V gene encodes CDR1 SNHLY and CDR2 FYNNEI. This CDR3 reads CASSERGNTQYF. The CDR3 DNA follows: TGTGCCAGCAGTGAAAGGGGCAATACGCAGTATTTT.

CDR3 DNA sequence: TGTGCCAGCAGTTTGGACATCCGGCGGACTGAAGCTTTCTTT. Its translation: CASSLDIRRTEAFF. The rearrangement uses TRBV27 and TRBJ1-1; tentatively, D is TRBD1 (5 bases). Germline CDR1 MNHEY, CDR2 SMNVEV (reference sequence). V shed 3 bases and J shed 5 bases, with 13 bases lying between them. This CDR3 has 14 amino acids.

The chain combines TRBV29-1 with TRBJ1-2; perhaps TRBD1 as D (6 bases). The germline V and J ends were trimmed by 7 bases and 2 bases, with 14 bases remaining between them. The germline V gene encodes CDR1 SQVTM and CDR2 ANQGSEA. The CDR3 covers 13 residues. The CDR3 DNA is TGCAGCGCCGGGGACAATAAGAACTATGGCTACACCTTC. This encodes CSAGDNKNYGYTF.

The CDR3 bases are TGTGCCAGCTCACCACCGGAGGTAGGGTTTGGCTACACCTTC. Protein product: CASSPPEVGFGYTF. This rearrangement joins TRBV18 to TRBJ1-2; D call uncertain. The CDR3 contains 14 residues. Germline V lookup: CDR1 KGHSH, CDR2 LQKENI. Trimming shortened V by 0 bases and J by 7 bases, and 12 bases separated the two germline ends.

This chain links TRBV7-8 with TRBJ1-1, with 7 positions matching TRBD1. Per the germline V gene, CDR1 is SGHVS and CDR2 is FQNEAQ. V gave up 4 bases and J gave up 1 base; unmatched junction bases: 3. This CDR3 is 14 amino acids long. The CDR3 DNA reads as TGTGCCAGCAGCTATTCAGGGGGGAACACTGAAGCTTTCTTT. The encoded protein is CASSYSGGNTEAFF. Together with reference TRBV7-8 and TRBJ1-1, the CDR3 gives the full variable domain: GAGVSQSPRYKVAKRGQDVALRCDPISGHVSLFWYQQALGQGPEFLTYFQNEAQLDKSGLPSDRFFAERPEGSVSTLKIQRTQQEDSAVYLCASSYSGGNTEAFFGQGTRLTVV.

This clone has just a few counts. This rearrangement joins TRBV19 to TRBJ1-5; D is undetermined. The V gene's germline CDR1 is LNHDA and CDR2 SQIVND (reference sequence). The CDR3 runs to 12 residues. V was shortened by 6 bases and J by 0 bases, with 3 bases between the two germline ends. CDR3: CASRHSNQPQHF. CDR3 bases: TGTGCCAGTAGACATAGCAATCAGCCCCAGCATTTT.

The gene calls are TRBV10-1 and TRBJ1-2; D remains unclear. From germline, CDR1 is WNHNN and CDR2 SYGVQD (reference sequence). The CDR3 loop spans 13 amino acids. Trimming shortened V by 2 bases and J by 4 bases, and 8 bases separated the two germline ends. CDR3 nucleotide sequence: TGCGCCAGCAGTGAGGACTTCCCCTATGGCTACACCTTC. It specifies CASSEDFPYGYTF.

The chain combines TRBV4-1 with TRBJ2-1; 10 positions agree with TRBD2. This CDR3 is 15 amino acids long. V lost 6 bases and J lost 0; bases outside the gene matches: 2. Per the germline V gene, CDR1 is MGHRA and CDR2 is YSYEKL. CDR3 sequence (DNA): TGCGCCAGCAGGCCTAGCGGGAGCTCCTACAATGAGCAGTTCTTC. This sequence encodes CASRPSGSSYNEQFF.

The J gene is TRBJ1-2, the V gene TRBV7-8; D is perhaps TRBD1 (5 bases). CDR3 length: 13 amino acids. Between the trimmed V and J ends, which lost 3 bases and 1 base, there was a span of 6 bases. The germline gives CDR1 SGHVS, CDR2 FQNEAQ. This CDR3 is CASSLGGNYGYTF. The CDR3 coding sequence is TGTGCCAGCAGCTTGGGGGGTAACTATGGCTACACCTTC.

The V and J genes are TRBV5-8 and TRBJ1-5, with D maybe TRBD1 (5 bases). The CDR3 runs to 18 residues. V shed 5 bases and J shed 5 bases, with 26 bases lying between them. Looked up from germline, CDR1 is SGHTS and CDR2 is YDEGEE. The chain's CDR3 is CASSRLALARVIDQPQHF. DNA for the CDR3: TGTGCCAGCAGTCGTCTGGCCCTCGCCAGGGTGATCGATCAGCCCCAGCATTTT. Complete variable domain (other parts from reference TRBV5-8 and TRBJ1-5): EAGVTQSPTHLIKTRGQQATLRCSPISGHTSVYWYQQALGLGLQFLLWYDEGEERNRGNFPPRFSGRQFPNYSSELNVNALELEDSALYLCASSRLALARVIDQPQHFGDGTRLSIL.

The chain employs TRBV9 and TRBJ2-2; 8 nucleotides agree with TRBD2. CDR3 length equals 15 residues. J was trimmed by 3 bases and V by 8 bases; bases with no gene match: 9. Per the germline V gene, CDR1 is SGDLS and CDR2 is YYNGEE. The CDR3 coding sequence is TGTGCCAGTGCGGGGACTAGGGGCGACACCGGGGAGCTGTTTTTT. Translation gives CASAGTRGDTGELFF.

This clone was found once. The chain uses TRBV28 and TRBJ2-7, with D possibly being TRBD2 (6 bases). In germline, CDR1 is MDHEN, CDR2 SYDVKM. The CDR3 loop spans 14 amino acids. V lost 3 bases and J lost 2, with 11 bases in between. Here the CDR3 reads CASSLGGGTYEQYF. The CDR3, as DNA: TGTGCCAGCAGTTTGGGGGGAGGTACCTACGAGCAGTACTTC.

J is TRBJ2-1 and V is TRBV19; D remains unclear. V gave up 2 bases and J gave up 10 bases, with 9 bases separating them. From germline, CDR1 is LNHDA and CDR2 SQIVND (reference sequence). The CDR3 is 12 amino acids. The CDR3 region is CASSILRNEQFF. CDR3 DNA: TGTGCCAGTAGTATATTGCGGAACGAGCAGTTCTTC.

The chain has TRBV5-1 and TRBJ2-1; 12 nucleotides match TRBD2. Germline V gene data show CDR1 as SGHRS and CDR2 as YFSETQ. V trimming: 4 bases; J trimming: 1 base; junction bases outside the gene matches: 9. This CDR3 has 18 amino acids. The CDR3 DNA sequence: TGCGCCAGCAGCCATTGGACTAGCGGGATGGCGTCCTACAATGAGCAGTTCTTC. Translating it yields CASSHWTSGMASYNEQFF.

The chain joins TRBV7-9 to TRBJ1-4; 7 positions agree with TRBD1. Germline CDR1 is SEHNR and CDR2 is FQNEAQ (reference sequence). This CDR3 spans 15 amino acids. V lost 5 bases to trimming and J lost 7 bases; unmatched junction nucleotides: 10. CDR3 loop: CASSPGQADIEKLFF. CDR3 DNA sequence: TGTGCCAGCAGCCCCGGACAGGCGGATATTGAAAAACTGTTTTTT. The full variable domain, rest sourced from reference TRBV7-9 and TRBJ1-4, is DTGVSQNPRHKITKRGQNVTFRCDPISEHNRLYWYRQTLGQGPEFLTYFQNEAQLEKSRLLSDRFSAERPKGSFSTLEIQRTEQGDSAMYLCASSPGQADIEKLFFGSGTQLSVL.

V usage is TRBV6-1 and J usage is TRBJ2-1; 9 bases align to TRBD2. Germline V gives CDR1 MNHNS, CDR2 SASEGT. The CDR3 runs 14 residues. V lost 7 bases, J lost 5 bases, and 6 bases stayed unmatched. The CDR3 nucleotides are TGTGCCAGCACCAGGACTAGCGCCCACAATGAGCAGTTCTTC. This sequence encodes CASTRTSAHNEQFF.

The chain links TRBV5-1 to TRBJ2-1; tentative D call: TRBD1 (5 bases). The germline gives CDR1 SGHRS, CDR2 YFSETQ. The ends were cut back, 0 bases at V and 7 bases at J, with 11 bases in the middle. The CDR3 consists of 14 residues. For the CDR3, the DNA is TGCGCCAGCAGCTTGGCGCCTCCAGGGAATGAGCAGTTCTTC. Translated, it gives CASSLAPPGNEQFF.

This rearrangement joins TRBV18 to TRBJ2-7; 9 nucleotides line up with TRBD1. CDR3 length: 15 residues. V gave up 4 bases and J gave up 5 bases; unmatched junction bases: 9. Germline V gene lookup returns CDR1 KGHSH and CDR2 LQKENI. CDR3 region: CASSLSGTGRNEQYF. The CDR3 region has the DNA TGTGCCAGCTCACTTTCCGGGACAGGGAGGAACGAGCAGTACTTC.

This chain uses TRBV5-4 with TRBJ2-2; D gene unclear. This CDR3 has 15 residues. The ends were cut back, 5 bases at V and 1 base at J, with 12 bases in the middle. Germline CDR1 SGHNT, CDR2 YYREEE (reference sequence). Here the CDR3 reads CASSGGTLNTGELFF. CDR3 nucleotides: TGTGCCAGCAGTGGCGGCACCTTGAACACCGGGGAGCTGTTTTTT.